Below, 13 T cell receptor beta chains from the same sample are listed, as sequenced in a study of shared clonotypes between healthy human individuals. The assay was immunoSEQ multiplex PCR, and TCRdb's table has in-frame clones only and misses some. This sample has approximately 740,000 clones, with approximately 79% found just once. Source material: memory CD4+ T cells sorted from blood. Subset defined: CD45RA-negative fraction. These receptors came from a woman aged 25 to 39 in good health.

The chain carries TRBV5-4 and TRBJ1-5; D gene uncertain. The V and J ends lost 2 bases and 9 bases respectively, with 9 bases between them. The germline CDR1 and CDR2 sequences are SGHNT and YYREEE (reference sequence). The CDR3 contains 12 residues. CDR3 nucleotides: TGTGCCAGCAGCTTTCCCCGGGGGCCCCAGCATTTT. It codes for CASSFPRGPQHF.

The V gene is TRBV7-8, the J gene TRBJ2-5, with D possibly matching TRBD1 (6 bases). The CDR3 is made up of 15 amino acids. V lost 0 bases and J 2 bases, leaving 10 bases between the germline ends. Germline V gene sequence: CDR1 SGHVS, CDR2 FQNEAQ. The CDR3 is CASSLANGQQETQYF. The DNA for the CDR3 is TGTGCCAGCAGCTTAGCGAATGGACAGCAAGAGACCCAGTACTTC.

This sequence joins TRBV19 and TRBJ1-5, with 10 bases matching TRBD1. This CDR3 has 15 residues. J lost 1 base, V lost 6 bases, and 3 bases had no gene match. CDR1 and CDR2 (germline): LNHDA, SQIVND (reference sequence). The CDR3 region has the DNA TGTGCCAGTAGCAGACAGGGGGCAAGCAATCAGCCCCAGCATTTT. It translates to CASSRQGASNQPQHF. Full variable domain (rest looked up from reference TRBV19 and TRBJ1-5): DGGITQSPKYLFRKEGQNVTLSCEQNLNHDAMYWYRQDPGQGLRLIYYSQIVNDFQKGDIAEGYSVSREKKESFPLTVTSAQKNPTAFYLCASSRQGASNQPQHFGDGTRLSIL.

This clone showed up just a few times. The chain has TRBV13 and TRBJ2-7; D unresolved. CDR3 size: 11 residues. Germline V gene sequence: CDR1 PRHDT, CDR2 FYEKMQ (reference sequence). The V end was cut by 8 bases, the J end by 3 bases, with 8 bases between. The DNA for the CDR3 is TGTGCCAGCCGGACGAGCTACGAGCAGTACTTC. It specifies CASRTSYEQYF.

CDR3 protein: CASSQGFAGELFF. In nucleotides, the CDR3 is TGTGCCAGCAGCCAGGGTTTCGCCGGGGAGCTGTTTTTT. The chain couples TRBV27 to TRBJ2-2; TRBD1 might be the D (5 bases). The CDR3 has 13 amino acids. With 6 bases removed from V and 6 bases from J, the gap between germline ends came to 11 bases. The germline gives CDR1 MNHEY, CDR2 SMNVEV (reference sequence).

V gene TRBV29-1 combines with J gene TRBJ1-1; 9 nucleotides line up with TRBD1. From germline, CDR1 is SQVTM and CDR2 ANQGSEA. This CDR3 comprises 15 residues. Germline trimming cut 1 base from V and 2 bases from J; bases unmatched to any gene: 5. CDR3 DNA: TGCAGCGTTGAAGGGGACAGGGCTTTTAACACTGAAGCTTTCTTT. Amino acids: CSVEGDRAFNTEAFF.

The gene calls are TRBV7-9 and TRBJ2-1; 7 positions agree with TRBD2. J was trimmed by 12 bases and V by 5 bases; bases with no gene match: 7. This CDR3 spans 12 amino acids. The germline CDR1 and CDR2 sequences are SEHNR and FQNEAQ (reference sequence). The chain's CDR3 is CASSLDGLVQFF. The CDR3 coding sequence is TGTGCCAGCAGCCTAGACGGACTAGTGCAGTTCTTC. Looking up the rest from reference TRBV7-9 and TRBJ2-1 gives the full variable domain: DTGVSQNPRHKITKRGQNVTFRCDPISEHNRLYWYRQTLGQGPEFLTYFQNEAQLEKSRLLSDRFSAERPKGSFSTLEIQRTEQGDSAMYLCASSLDGLVQFFGPGTRLTVL.

CDR3 coding DNA: TGCGCCAGCAGCCAAGAGGGGACTCTAAAGCAGTTCTTC. This codes for CASSQEGTLKQFF. The V call is TRBV4-1, the J call TRBJ2-1; D possibly corresponds to TRBD2 (6 bases). This CDR3 has 13 amino acids. The V end lost 0 bases, the J end lost 11 bases, and 11 bases lay between the germline ends. Germline V CDR1 and CDR2: MGHRA, YSYEKL.

V gene TRBV7-9 combines with J gene TRBJ1-4; D is unresolved. CDR1 SEHNR and CDR2 FQNEAQ come from the germline V gene (reference sequence). This CDR3 is 14 amino acids long. Trimming took 5 bases from V and 3 from J, leaving 10 bases between them. Here the CDR3 reads CASSPGRANEKLFF. CDR3 nucleotide sequence: TGTGCCAGCAGCCCCGGTAGGGCTAATGAAAAACTGTTTTTT. Supplemented by reference TRBV7-9 and TRBJ1-4, the full variable domain reads DTGVSQNPRHKITKRGQNVTFRCDPISEHNRLYWYRQTLGQGPEFLTYFQNEAQLEKSRLLSDRFSAERPKGSFSTLEIQRTEQGDSAMYLCASSPGRANEKLFFGSGTQLSVL.

The gene calls are TRBV28 and TRBJ2-7; the D is unclear. This CDR3 comprises 15 residues. Trimming pared 5 bases from V and 1 base from J, leaving 15 bases between. The germline gives CDR1 MDHEN, CDR2 SYDVKM. The CDR3 is CASSLKLTPSYEQYF. CDR3 DNA: TGTGCCAGCAGTCTTAAACTCACTCCTTCCTACGAGCAGTACTTC.

This CDR3 reads CASSYPQTAGELFF. In DNA, the CDR3 is TGTGCCAGCAGTTACCCTCAGACAGCCGGGGAGCTGTTTTTT. This chain connects TRBV6-6 to TRBJ2-2; TRBD1 might be the D (5 bases). CDR1 MNHNY and CDR2 SVGAGI come from the germline V gene (reference sequence). This CDR3 is 14 amino acids long. V lost 2 bases, J lost 6 bases, and 10 bases lay in between.

This chain links TRBV6-1 with TRBJ1-3; 7 bases match TRBD1. The J segment lost 3 bases and the V segment lost 2 bases, leaving 7 bases of the junction unmatched. The germline V gene has CDR1 MNHNS and CDR2 SASEGT. This CDR3 is 16 amino acids long. The CDR3 nucleotides read TGTGCCAGCAGTGAAAATCCGTGGACAGGTGGAAACACCATATATTTT. Protein product: CASSENPWTGGNTIYF.

V and J are TRBV27 and TRBJ2-7; D may be TRBD2 (5 bases). The germline CDR1 and CDR2 sequences are MNHEY and SMNVEV (reference sequence). V gave up 5 bases and J gave up 6 bases, with 11 bases separating them. The CDR3 extends over 12 amino acids. Here the CDR3 DNA reads TGTGCCAGCAGTAGACTGGGGAGCGAGCAGTACTTC. Translated: CASSRLGSEQYF.